A single sample is the source of the 6 T cell receptor beta chains below, sequenced in a study of blood T cell repertoires in COVID-19 (TCRdb year 2020). Library construction relied on the immunoSEQ multiplex PCR assay. In TCRdb, the immuneACCESS table is reduced to in-frame sequences with V and J assigned. These tables do not hold every clone; where another copy was compared, an unresolved V gene accounts for under half, and the others remain unexplained. The sample includes around 100,000 clones, with approximately 88% observed a single time. Jointly, the top ten make up 0.7% to 1% of the sample. The material sequenced was peripheral blood. These receptors were taken from a woman in her 70s with acute or convalescent COVID-19.

V gene TRBV27 combines with J gene TRBJ2-2; the match to TRBD2 covers 8 bases. The germline gives CDR1 MNHEY, CDR2 SMNVEV (reference sequence). CDR3 length equals 15 residues. V trimming: 8 bases; J trimming: 5 bases; junction bases outside the gene matches: 10. CDR3 nucleotides: TGTGCCAGCCTTAGGGGGGGACTAGGAACCGGGGAGCTGTTTTTT. The encoded protein is CASLRGGLGTGELFF.

V and J are TRBV3-1 (or the pseudogene TRBV3-2) and TRBJ1-4; the D gene is possibly TRBD1 (5 bases). V lost 4 bases to trimming and J lost 3 bases, with 15 bases between them. Germline lookup yields CDR1 LGHDT and CDR2 YNNKEL (reference sequence). This CDR3 has 16 amino acids. CDR3 sequence (DNA): TGTGCCAGCAGCCCTCACGGGGGGGGTGCTAATGAAAAACTGTTTTTT. This codes for CASSPHGGGANEKLFF.

This clone was found once. The V gene is TRBV6-5, the J gene TRBJ1-2; D remains unclear. Germline V CDR1 and CDR2: MNHEY, SVGAGI. Between the trimmed V and J ends, which lost 7 bases and 3 bases, there was a span of 15 bases. CDR3 length: 14 residues. The CDR3 loop reads CASTRTGVDYGYTF. CDR3 bases: TGTGCCAGCACAAGGACTGGGGTCGACTATGGCTACACCTTC.

The gene calls are TRBV29-1 and TRBJ2-3; 8 bases line up with TRBD2. From germline, CDR1 is SQVTM and CDR2 ANQGSEA. CDR3 length equals 14 residues. Trimming took 5 bases from V and 6 from J; bases not matched to a gene: 10. The CDR3 protein is CSVSPPAGADTQYF. The CDR3, as DNA: TGCAGCGTTTCCCCTCCAGCGGGGGCCGATACGCAGTATTTT.

This clone was detected once. The chain links TRBV18 to TRBJ2-7; 9 positions agree with TRBD1. J lost 2 bases, V lost 1 base, and 15 bases had no gene match. There are 19 residues in the CDR3. Germline-derived CDR1 and CDR2 are KGHSH and LQKENI. The CDR3 nucleotides are TGTGCCAGCTCACCACTTGCAGGACAGGGGCCCCTTTCTACCTACGAGCAGTACTTC. Amino acids: CASSPLAGQGPLSTYEQYF.

The chain combines TRBV20-1 with TRBJ2-1; the D is unclear. Germline V CDR1 and CDR2: DFQATT, SNEGSKA (reference sequence). This CDR3 spans 12 amino acids. Trimming pared 3 bases from V and 4 bases from J, leaving 7 bases between. The CDR3: CSASPLYNEQFF. The DNA of the CDR3 is TGCAGTGCTAGTCCGTTGTACAATGAGCAGTTCTTC.